This T cell receptor (beta chain) was recovered during a study of T-cell memory formation after mild COVID-19. Via MiXCR, TCRdb re-called the 5' RACE reads, giving one row per CDR3 protein. The sample has more than 150,000 distinct CDR3 sequences; roughly 12% are singletons. Germline lookup yields CDR1 WNHNN and CDR2 SYGVQD (reference sequence). This CDR3 has 12 amino acids. Trimming stripped 2 bases from V and 8 bases from J, with 7 bases between. This receptor was taken from a man aged 18 to 30 who had mild COVID-19 (a few samples of this study predate the infection). Cell type and time point are not known. The sample taken for sequencing was PBMCs or a T cell subset sorted from them (not recorded which). The rearrangement joins TRBV10-1 to TRBJ2-4; D uncertain. This chain's CDR3 is CASSEGTHIQYF. CDR3 nucleotides: TGCGCCAGCAGTGAGGGTACCCACATTCAGTACTTC.